This TCR beta chain was captured in a study of T-cell reconstitution after alpha-beta-depleted transplantation in children. V dropped 0 bases and J dropped 1 base, with 6 bases sitting between them. From germline, CDR1 is LGHNA and CDR2 YSLEER. This CDR3 is 15 amino acids long. Unique molecular identifiers were used in preparing the TCRbeta library. Each CDR3 protein is one row after TCRdb ran MiXCR on the PCR reads. The profile shows around 500,000 distinct CDR3 sequences, approximately 13% of them singletons. This clonotype was seen at least ten times. This sequence joins TRBV4-3 and TRBJ1-4, with D maybe TRBD1 (5 bases). The sequence was collected from a human donor who donated a stem cell graft to a child with combined immunodeficiency. The starting material was PBMCs from the stem cell graft donor, obtained from the stem cell graft. CDR3 sequence (DNA): TGCGCCAGCAGCCAAGATGGGGGAACTAATGAAAAACTGTTTTTT. It encodes CASSQDGGTNEKLFF.